The 26 T cell receptor beta chains below were found in one sample sequenced in a study of shared clonotypes between healthy human individuals. Libraries were prepared by immunoSEQ multiplex PCR; TCRdb keeps only in-frame clonotypes and omits some of them. Here the sample spans around 650,000 clones, about 95% being singletons. Naive CD8 cells were CD45RO-negative, positively selected for CCR7, excluding terminally differentiated effector memory CD45RA+ cells. The sequencing input was naive CD8+ T cells sorted from blood. Receptor source: a young woman in good health.

The chain uses TRBV28 and TRBJ2-7; D gene unclear. Germline CDR1 MDHEN, CDR2 SYDVKM. Trimming removed 5 bases at V and 0 bases at J, with 14 bases between. The CDR3 totals 15 residues. In nucleotides, the CDR3 is TGTGCCAGCAGTATGCGACTCCCCATCTCCTACGAGCAGTACTTC. Protein sequence: CASSMRLPISYEQYF.

The chain combines TRBV15 with TRBJ2-1; D unresolved. The CDR3 loop spans 16 amino acids. Germline CDR1 LNHNV, CDR2 YYDKDF (reference sequence). The V end lost 0 bases, the J end lost 6 bases, and 15 bases lay between the germline ends. CDR3 DNA: TGTGCCACCAGCAGAGATCGAAGTTTGTTCTTCAATGAGCAGTTCTTC. It codes for CATSRDRSLFFNEQFF.

This chain's CDR3 is CASSAGRTTEAFF. In DNA form, the CDR3 reads TGTGCCAGCAGCGCCGGACGGACCACTGAAGCTTTCTTT. The chain joins TRBV7-9 to TRBJ1-1, with D unclear. In germline, CDR1 is SEHNR, CDR2 FQNEAQ (reference sequence). The V end was cut by 5 bases, the J end by 4 bases, with 11 bases between. The CDR3 spans 13 residues.

This clone has only one observation. J is TRBJ2-2 and V is TRBV7-9, with 12 bases fitting TRBD2. The CDR3 has 16 residues. CDR1 SEHNR and CDR2 FQNEAQ come from the germline V gene (reference sequence). Trimming at V came to 5 bases and at J to 5 bases, leaving 6 bases not matched to a gene. The CDR3 is CASSDTSGRRTGELFF. CDR3 coding DNA: TGTGCCAGCAGCGACACTAGCGGGAGGAGGACCGGGGAGCTGTTTTTT. Looking up the rest from reference TRBV7-9 and TRBJ2-2 gives the full variable domain: DTGVSQNPRHKITKRGQNVTFRCDPISEHNRLYWYRQTLGQGPEFLTYFQNEAQLEKSRLLSDRFSAERPKGSFSTLEIQRTEQGDSAMYLCASSDTSGRRTGELFFGEGSRLTVL.

V and J are TRBV27 and TRBJ1-1; perhaps TRBD1 as D (5 bases). The germline CDR1 and CDR2 sequences are MNHEY and SMNVEV (reference sequence). V dropped 6 bases and J dropped 6 bases, with 14 bases sitting between them. The CDR3 is made up of 13 amino acids. The CDR3 nucleotides are TGTGCCAGCAGCCCCACCAGGGTCGCTGAAGCTTTCTTT. Translation: CASSPTRVAEAFF.

The chain carries TRBV28 and TRBJ2-1; the D is unclear. The V end was cut by 7 bases, the J end by 3 bases, with 7 bases between. The CDR3 is made up of 12 amino acids. The germline gives CDR1 MDHEN, CDR2 SYDVKM. The chain's CDR3 is CASNQDYNEQFF. The DNA for the CDR3 is TGTGCCAGCAACCAGGACTACAATGAGCAGTTCTTC.

V is TRBV5-6 and J is TRBJ2-5, with a weak D call TRBD1 (5 bases). The J call is doubtful: the DNA matches TRBJ2-7 better. CDR3 length equals 15 residues. CDR1 SGHDT and CDR2 YYEEEE come from the germline V gene. CDR3: CASSLPGISSYEQYF. The DNA of the CDR3 is TGTGCCAGCAGCTTGCCAGGGATTTCTTCCTACGAGCAGTACTTC.

The chain links TRBV4-2 to TRBJ2-1; D gene ambiguous. Trimming cost V 4 bases and J 7 bases, with 11 bases left between them. The germline gives CDR1 LGHNA, CDR2 YNFKEQ. This CDR3 is 13 amino acids long. In DNA, the CDR3 is TGTGCCAGCAGCCGAACCAACCAGAATGAGCAGTTCTTC. Translating gives CASSRTNQNEQFF.

This rearrangement joins TRBV7-6 to TRBJ2-1, with TRBD1 matching 7 bases. The junction had 14 bases not matched to a gene; V was cut back by 1 base and J by 5 bases. CDR1 and CDR2 from the germline V gene are SGHVS and FNYEAQ. The CDR3 runs to 18 residues. In DNA form, the CDR3 reads TGTGCCAGCAGCTTAGATCGCCGAGGGGGCATAGTGAACAATGAGCAGTTCTTC. Its protein is CASSLDRRGGIVNNEQFF.

This clone showed up just once. The gene calls are TRBV19 and TRBJ2-7, with 7 bases fitting TRBD1. The CDR3 has 14 amino acids. Losses at the gene ends were 4 bases for V and 3 bases for J; bases not matched to a gene: 6. Germline V lookup: CDR1 LNHDA, CDR2 SQIVND (reference sequence). DNA for the CDR3: TGTGCCAGTAGTACCGGGACAGTATTCTACGAGCAGTACTTC. Translation gives CASSTGTVFYEQYF.

The DNA for the CDR3 is TGTGCCAGCAGCTTAGGTGTCCAAGGTGGAGAGACCCAGTACTTC. It encodes CASSLGVQGGETQYF. The chain recombines TRBV7-2 with TRBJ2-5, with no clear D. This CDR3 has 15 residues. Trimming left V 1 base short and J 4 bases short, with 13 bases between. The germline CDR1 and CDR2 sequences are SGHTA and FQGNSA.

The V and J genes are TRBV9 and TRBJ2-1, with D tentatively TRBD2 (7 bases). The CDR3 totals 16 residues. The V gene lost 0 bases and the J gene lost 7 bases, with 17 bases spanning the gap. Germline V gene lookup returns CDR1 SGDLS and CDR2 YYNGEE. CDR3 protein: CASSVEGEGLRNEQFF. In DNA, the CDR3 is TGTGCCAGCAGCGTAGAGGGGGAGGGCCTCAGGAATGAGCAGTTCTTC.

This clone showed up just once. The same CDR3 also results from other DNA sequences found in this sample. J is TRBJ2-5 and V is TRBV11-2, with D uncertain. CDR1 and CDR2 (germline): SGHAT, FQNNGV. This CDR3 has 11 amino acids. Deletions cut 0 bases from V and 5 bases from J, with 1 base between. CDR3 in amino acids: CASSLDETQYF. CDR3 nucleotides: TGTGCCAGCAGCTTAGATGAGACCCAGTACTTC.

The rearrangement joins TRBV4-1 to TRBJ1-2, with D maybe TRBD1 (5 bases). Deletions cut 1 base from V and 7 bases from J, with 13 bases between. The germline V gene has CDR1 MGHRA and CDR2 YSYEKL. The CDR3 is made up of 14 amino acids. CDR3 in DNA: TGCGCCAGCAGCCAAGTCCGGCAGGGCGGTGGCTACACCTTC. It specifies CASSQVRQGGGYTF.

The chain has TRBV27 and TRBJ2-7; 9 positions agree with TRBD2. Looked up from germline, CDR1 is MNHEY and CDR2 is SMNVEV (reference sequence). The CDR3 length is 15 residues. J was trimmed by 1 base and V by 4 bases; bases with no gene match: 5. This CDR3 reads CASSSRTSVSYEQYF. The CDR3 DNA reads TGTGCCAGCAGTTCGCGGACTAGCGTATCCTACGAGCAGTACTTC.

V and J are TRBV10-2 and TRBJ2-1; D is possibly TRBD2 (6 bases). The length of the CDR3 is 15 residues. V dropped 0 bases and J dropped 6 bases, with 12 bases sitting between them. Germline assignment: CDR1 WSHSY and CDR2 SAAADI. The CDR3 nucleotides are TGCGCCAGCAGTGAGTCAGGAGCGGGTGGCAATGAGCAGTTCTTC. It translates to CASSESGAGGNEQFF.

The genes are TRBV13 and TRBJ2-7; D unresolved. CDR1 is PRHDT and CDR2 is FYEKMQ in the germline V gene (reference sequence). This CDR3 is 14 amino acids long. The V gene lost 2 bases and the J gene lost 5 bases, with 13 bases spanning the gap. CDR3 residues: CASSLRMGLDEQYF. The CDR3 nucleotides read TGTGCCAGCAGCTTAAGGATGGGTTTAGACGAGCAGTACTTC. The whole variable domain, remainder taken from reference TRBV13 and TRBJ2-7, is AAGVIQSPRHLIKEKRETATLKCYPIPRHDTVYWYQQGPGQDPQFLISFYEKMQSDKGSIPDRFSAQQFSDYHSELNMSSLELGDSALYFCASSLRMGLDEQYFGPGTRLTVT.

CDR3 sequence reads: CASSSDNSGANVLTF. The CDR3 DNA reads TGTGCCAGCAGTTCCGATAACTCTGGGGCCAACGTCCTGACTTTC. The chain combines TRBV27 with TRBJ2-6; D is ambiguous. The CDR3 contains 15 residues. Trimming pared 4 bases from V and 0 bases from J, leaving 7 bases between. From germline, CDR1 is MNHEY and CDR2 SMNVEV (reference sequence).

This chain links TRBV27 with TRBJ2-3; unclear D gene. CDR1 and CDR2 (germline): MNHEY, SMNVEV (reference sequence). V was pared by 3 bases and J by 4 bases, with 14 bases between. The CDR3 spans 15 residues. CDR3 DNA: TGTGCCAGCAGTTTTTTGGGCATGACCGCAGATACGCAGTATTTT. It translates to CASSFLGMTADTQYF.

The V and J genes are TRBV11-3 and TRBJ2-1, with D unclear. Trimming removed 0 bases at V and 6 bases at J, with 9 bases between. This CDR3 comprises 14 residues. CDR1 is SGHNT and CDR2 is YENEEA in the germline V gene. In DNA, the CDR3 is TGTGCCAGCAGCTTAGATATCCTCAGCAATGAGCAGTTCTTC. Protein product: CASSLDILSNEQFF.

The chain employs TRBV5-5 and TRBJ1-1; perhaps TRBD1 as D (5 bases). Germline V gene sequence: CDR1 SGHKS, CDR2 YYEKEE (reference sequence). This CDR3 is 15 amino acids long. V dropped 0 bases and J dropped 0 bases, with 9 bases sitting between them. The CDR3 nucleotides are TGTGCCAGCAGCTTGGGGGGACGGTTGAACACTGAAGCTTTCTTT. This encodes CASSLGGRLNTEAFF.

V and J are TRBV7-2 and TRBJ1-4; D is possibly TRBD1 (5 bases). Germline V CDR1 and CDR2: SGHTA, FQGNSA. This CDR3 spans 13 amino acids. Trimming cost V 4 bases and J 8 bases, with 11 bases left between them. The CDR3 here is CASSSYGGEKLFF. The CDR3 region has the DNA TGTGCCAGCAGCTCCTACGGGGGAGAAAAACTGTTTTTT.

The V gene is TRBV5-3, the J gene TRBJ1-2; D gene ambiguous. TRBV5-3 is identified as an open reading frame with a role that is uncertain. V dropped 2 bases and J dropped 1 base, with 12 bases sitting between them. This CDR3 has 15 residues. The CDR3: CARSLGQILNYGYTF. The CDR3 DNA is TGTGCCAGAAGCTTAGGGCAGATTCTTAACTATGGCTACACCTTC.

The gene calls are TRBV9 and TRBJ2-3; 7 nucleotides agree with TRBD1. Germline CDR1 and CDR2: SGDLS and YYNGEE. This CDR3 has 16 amino acids. J gave up 0 bases and V 3 bases, and 7 bases lay outside the gene matches. In DNA, the CDR3 is TGTGCCAGCAGCGAGCGGACAGGTACTAGCACAGATACGCAGTATTTT. This gives the protein CASSERTGTSTDTQYF.

This rearrangement joins TRBV10-1 to TRBJ2-3; 9 positions match TRBD2. The ends lost 3 bases at V and 6 bases at J; junction bases unmatched: 7. Germline CDR1 WNHNN, CDR2 SYGVQD (reference sequence). The CDR3 contains 15 residues. The CDR3 loop reads CASSDDSGSADTQYF. CDR3 DNA sequence: TGCGCCAGCAGTGACGATAGCGGGAGTGCGGATACGCAGTATTTT.

The rearrangement uses TRBV11-1 and TRBJ2-7, with D perhaps matching TRBD2 (5 bases). Germline V gene data show CDR1 as SGHAT and CDR2 as FQDESV (reference sequence). The length of the CDR3 is 15 residues. V was shortened by 2 bases and J by 1 base, with 12 bases between the two germline ends. CDR3 bases: TGTGCCAGCAGCTTAAAGAGGGCCGATTCCTACGAGCAGTACTTC. It is translated as CASSLKRADSYEQYF.